This TCR beta chain was identified in a study of cytomegalovirus exposure and HLA in healthy donors. V was clipped by 0 bases and J by 2 bases, with 11 bases between them. This CDR3 spans 16 amino acids. Germline CDR1 reads MGHRA; CDR2 reads YSYEKL. As to this clone: Its antigen remains unknown.

Study-wide points: Rarity held for most TCR sequences, but there were some public TCRs that occurred in many donors.

Sequenced by immunoSEQ multiplex PCR; TCRdb stores in-frame clones only, minus some. The repertoire consists of about 200,000 clones, with 86% occurring once and the leading ten covering about 1.6%. This rearrangement joins TRBV4-1 to TRBJ1-5; unclear D gene. The sequencing sample was made of PBMCs. This TCR was recovered from a young woman in good health and CMV-seronegative. The CDR3 region has the DNA TGCGCCAGCAGCCAAGATTCAGCGAGGGGCAATCAGCCCCAGCATTTT. Its protein product is CASSQDSARGNQPQHF.